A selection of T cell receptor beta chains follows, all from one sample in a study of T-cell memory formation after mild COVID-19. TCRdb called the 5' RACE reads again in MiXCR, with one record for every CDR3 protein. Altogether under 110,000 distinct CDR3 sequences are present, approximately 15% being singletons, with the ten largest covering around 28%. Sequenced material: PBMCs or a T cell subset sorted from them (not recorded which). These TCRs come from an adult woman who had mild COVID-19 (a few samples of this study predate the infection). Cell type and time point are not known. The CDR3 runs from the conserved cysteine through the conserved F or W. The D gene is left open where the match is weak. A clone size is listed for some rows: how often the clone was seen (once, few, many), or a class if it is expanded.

TGCGCCAGCTTCTTAGGGACCCCGGCCTACAATGAGCAGTTCTTC	CASFLGTPAYNEQFF	-	TRBJ2-1	few	TRBV5-1
TGTGCCAGCAGCGCTTCGACTAGCGGAATCACAGATACGCAGTATTTT	CASSASTSGITDTQYF	TRBD2	TRBJ2-3	-	TRBV9
TGCGCCAGCAGCCAAGGCGAGAAAGCTTTCTTT	CASSQGEKAFF	-	TRBJ1-1	few	TRBV4-1
TGTGCCAGCGGGAGGGGGGCGCGGTACACCGGGGAGCTGTTTTTT	CASGRGARYTGELFF	-	TRBJ2-2	-	TRBV12-3/TRBV12-4
TGCGCCAGCAGCTTCCTCGGGGTAGGTGCAGGCGAAAACACAGATACGCAGTATTTT	CASSFLGVGAGENTDTQYF	-	TRBJ2-3	-	TRBV5-1
TGTGCCAGCAGGGGTGAGACTAGCGGGAGGGCCTATGGTGAGCAGTTCTTC	CASRGETSGRAYGEQFF	TRBD2	TRBJ2-1	few	TRBV12-3/TRBV12-4
TGCAGCGTTGAGCGGGGGGGAATCACAGATACGCAGTATTTT	CSVERGGITDTQYF	TRBD2	TRBJ2-3	few	TRBV29-1
TGTGCCTCCTCCCCCGACAACCCATATGGCTACACCTTC	CASSPDNPYGYTF	-	TRBJ1-2	-	TRBV12-3/TRBV12-4
TGTGCCAGCTTGGGACAGACCTACGAGCAGTACTTC	CASLGQTYEQYF	TRBD1	TRBJ2-7	-	TRBV6-1
TGTGCCAGCAGTGCGCTAGGATTCACCGGGGAGCTGTTTTTT	CASSALGFTGELFF	-	TRBJ2-2	-	TRBV6-5
TGTGCCAGCAGCGATAGGGGGAACATTCAGTACTTC	CASSDRGNIQYF	-	TRBJ2-4	few	TRBV9
TGTGCCAGCAGTGGGGTTGCGGGAGGGCCGTGGGACACCGGGGAGCTGTTTTTT	CASSGVAGGPWDTGELFF	TRBD2	TRBJ2-2	few	TRBV12-3/TRBV12-4
TGTGCCACCAGCAGAACGGAACTGGACAGCGACTATGGCTACACCTTC	CATSRTELDSDYGYTF	-	TRBJ1-2	-	TRBV15
TGTGCCAGCAGTTCCTGGACAGGGGTTCCTTCTGGGGCCAACGTCCTGACTTTC	CASSSWTGVPSGANVLTF	TRBD1	TRBJ2-6	few	TRBV28
TGCGCCAGCAGCTCGGGCACAGATACGCAGTATTTT	CASSSGTDTQYF	-	TRBJ2-3	few	TRBV4-1
TGCAGCGTGGAAAGGGGCAACAAAAACATTCAGTACTTC	CSVERGNKNIQYF	-	TRBJ2-4	-	TRBV29-1
TGTGCCAGCAGCCCAGACTGGTCCTACAATGAGCAGTTCTTC	CASSPDWSYNEQFF	-	TRBJ2-1	few	TRBV7-2
TGTGCCAGTAGTCTCCCGGAACGCTACAATGAGCAGTTCTTC	CASSLPERYNEQFF	-	TRBJ2-1	few	TRBV19
TGCGCCAGCAGCCACAGACAGGGGGCGGATACTGAAGCTTTCTTT	CASSHRQGADTEAFF	TRBD1	TRBJ1-1	many	TRBV5-1
TGTGCCAGCAGTGAATGGGGAGAAGAAAAACTGTTTTTT	CASSEWGEEKLFF	-	TRBJ1-4	-	TRBV6-1
TGTGCCAGCAGTCCCTCCGGGGATCCCTCCTACGAGCAGTACTTC	CASSPSGDPSYEQYF	-	TRBJ2-7	few	TRBV2
TGCGCCAGCAGCGTAAGATTCAGGGAAGGAGCTTTCTTT	CASSVRFREGAFF	-	TRBJ1-1	-	TRBV4-1
TGCGCCAGCAGCTTGGCCGGGGACAATGAGCAGTTCTTC	CASSLAGDNEQFF	-	TRBJ2-1	-	TRBV5-1
TGCGCCAGCAGCCAATCCGGGAACACTGAAGCTTTCTTT	CASSQSGNTEAFF	-	TRBJ1-1	-	TRBV4-3
TGTGCCAGCAGCCGTCGGACTAGCGGGAGGGCCGGAGAGACCCAGTACTTC	CASSRRTSGRAGETQYF	TRBD2	TRBJ2-5	-	TRBV14
TGCAGTGCTTGGGACAGCCCTTCGCCTAACTATGGCTACACCTTC	CSAWDSPSPNYGYTF	TRBD1	TRBJ1-2	-	TRBV20-1
TGTGCCAGCACCGCCGGGACAGGGAATAACTATGGCTACACCTTC	CASTAGTGNNYGYTF	TRBD1	TRBJ1-2	few	TRBV12-3/TRBV12-4
TGTGCCAGCAGTGACAGGGGACCTTCCTACGAGCAGTACTTC	CASSDRGPSYEQYF	-	TRBJ2-7	many	TRBV25-1
TGTGCCATCAGTGATAGTGACATAGCTGGAAACACCATATATTTT	CAISDSDIAGNTIYF	-	TRBJ1-3	-	TRBV10-3
TGTGCCAGCAGCCAAAATGTTGGGGGCCCTACCCAAGAGACCCAGTACTTC	CASSQNVGGPTQETQYF	-	TRBJ2-5	-	TRBV3-1
TGCAGCGTAATGGAGCGGGGGGGGCTCAATGAGCAGTTCTTC	CSVMERGGLNEQFF	TRBD2	TRBJ2-1	few	TRBV29-1
TGTGCCAGCAGCGCGGTGAAATACAATGAGCAGTTCTTC	CASSAVKYNEQFF	-	TRBJ2-1	few	TRBV14
TGTGCCACCTCTAGACAGGGCCCAGGTCGAGAGACCCAGTACTTC	CATSRQGPGRETQYF	TRBD1	TRBJ2-5	-	TRBV15